This T cell receptor beta chain is drawn from a study of T cell changes during pregnancy in multiple sclerosis. CDR1 and CDR2 from the germline V gene are SQVTM and ANQGSEA. Losses at the gene ends were 6 bases for V and 6 bases for J; bases not matched to a gene: 3. The CDR3 extends over 12 amino acids. Sequencing used immunoSEQ multiplex PCR; TCRdb keeps in-frame clones, though not all of them. The table includes tens of thousands of clones, nearly 95% detected once. The sequence was collected from a female donor in good health, enrolled as a control in a pregnancy study. Sequenced here: CD4+ T cells from peripheral blood mononuclear cells, sampled in the third trimester of pregnancy. The rearrangement joins TRBV29-1 to TRBJ1-3, with 9 bases fitting TRBD1. The CDR3 bases are TGCAGCGTGGGACAGGGTGAAAACACCATATATTTT. Its translation is CSVGQGENTIYF.